The clone carrying this T cell receptor beta chain was counted a few times. What it recognizes is unknown. Unique molecular identifiers featured in each of the TCR beta cDNA libraries. TCRdb recomputed calls from the PCR reads with MiXCR, one row per CDR3 protein. The sample holds about 770,000 distinct CDR3 sequences, 46% seen once. This CDR3 has 14 residues. CDR1 and CDR2 (germline): GTSNPN, SVGIG (reference sequence). V was clipped by 8 bases and J by 2 bases; unmatched bases: 11. The data stem from a study of post-analysis software for immune sequencing data. Study as a whole: As for disease course, relapsing-remitting, secondary progressive and progressive-relapsing multiple sclerosis were all included. Whole-study findings and limits: Same-batch preparations were strongly co-clustered by F measure. Patients with multiple sclerosis recorded significantly lower normalized Chao1 diversity than controls, the study found. Five or six TRBV segments were more frequent in patients than controls; TRBV5-6, TRBV5-1 and TRBV20-1 belonged to this group.

This sequence originates from a girl under 18 with multiple sclerosis. What was sequenced was blood. This sequence joins TRBV30 and TRBJ2-5, with 7 bases matching TRBD2. The CDR3 bases are TGTGCCGGGGGGGGTCTAGCGCAGCAAGAGACCCAGTACTTC. Amino acid sequence: CAGGGLAQQETQYF.